The rows below give T cell receptor beta chains drawn from one sample of a study of blood T cell repertoires in COVID-19. The method was immunoSEQ multiplex PCR; TCRdb's version includes in-frame clones alone and lacks a portion of them. The table lists approximately 260,000 clones, more than 60% of them singletons, with around 4.1% in the top ten. Material: peripheral blood. The receptors stem from a woman aged 40 to 50 with active or convalescent COVID-19. Both conserved end residues are part of each CDR3. The D gene is left open where the match is weak.

v_call d_call cdr3_aa
TRBV29-1 . CSVASGRVGEKLFF
TRBV4-1 TRBD2 CASSQGISGGQETQYF
TRBV18 . CASSPNDEGYGYTF
TRBV6-1 TRBD2 CASSERRGGRNEQFF
TRBV6-5 . CASGKGGYEKLFF
TRBV5-1 . CASSQGHANTEAFF
TRBV10-3 . CAAVYEQYF
TRBV6-5 TRBD1 CASRQQGAVTEAFF
TRBV3-1/TRBV3-2 . CASSPTRQSQAFF
TRBV4-1 TRBD1 CASSQGTGGRTGELFF
TRBV14 . CASSQSPYEQYF
TRBV2 . CASSESEDQPQHF
TRBV7-2 . CASSSRSYTEAFF
TRBV24-1 TRBD1 CATSDRGQGETQYF
TRBV12-3/TRBV12-4 . CASSLALGGGAFF
TRBV10-2 . CASSEGQLMNTEAFF
TRBV12-3/TRBV12-4 . CASSLKGVSPLHF
TRBV14 . CASSQVVSDGGYGYTF
TRBV27 TRBD1 CASSPGQGFYNEQFF
TRBV29-1 . CSVVSSYNSPLHF
TRBV6-5 . CAVGIVGVEQYF
TRBV28 . CASSALGANYGYTF
TRBV7-6 TRBD1 CASSPGQANSPLHF
TRBV5-1 TRBD2 CASSLGPAGVQETQYF
TRBV7-6 . CASSSNPTGNYGYTF
TRBV11-3 . CASGRGVDEQFF
TRBV18 . CASSPPFRGTATGELFF
TRBV3-1/TRBV3-2 . CASSHQLGELFF
TRBV11-2 . CASSSQRGTEAFF
TRBV6-5 . CASSQRGSYGYTF
TRBV9 TRBD1 CASSVQGQSTEAFF
TRBV7-6 TRBD1 CASSLAGTGTNTEAFF
TRBV7-6 . CASSLGGEAFF
TRBV12-3/TRBV12-4 . CASSLAPRGELFF
TRBV7-9 TRBD2 CASSSRGSGGAHEQFF
TRBV6-5 TRBD1 CASSYDRDRGSYGYTF
TRBV9 TRBD2 CASSVDPGGNTQYF
TRBV21-1 . CASSTTRQGWNSPLHF